The rows below give T cell receptor beta chains drawn from one sample of a study of blood T cell repertoires in COVID-19. Libraries were prepared by immunoSEQ multiplex PCR; TCRdb keeps only in-frame clonotypes and omits some of them. The table records about 60,000 clones, roughly 80% of them present only once. The sample comprised peripheral blood. These receptors were obtained from a human donor in a cohort sampled during active COVID-19. CDR3s include the opening cysteine and the closing phenylalanine or tryptophan. The D gene is left open where the match is weak. Only part of the rows carry a size: once, few, many, or a class if the clone is expanded.

NA NA TRBJ2-7 TRBV9 TGTGCCAGCAGCACAACGGACATCTCCTACGAGCAGTACTTC CASSTTDISYEQYF
NA NA TRBJ2-7 TRBV5-1 TGCGCCAGCAGCTTGGCCCAGTATTACGAGCAGTACTTC CASSLAQYYEQYF
NA NA TRBJ2-7 TRBV24-1 TGTGCCACCAGTGTAAAGAGGGCCTACGAGCAGTACTTC CATSVKRAYEQYF
NA NA TRBJ1-6 TRBV7-9 TGTGCCAGCAGCTCCTCCCAGGGTCGCCTCCACTTT CASSSSQGRLHF
NA TRBD1 TRBJ1-4 TRBV19 TGTGCCAGTAGTAACACAGGGGGATCTAATGAAAAACTGTTTTTT CASSNTGGSNEKLFF
NA NA TRBJ1-6 TRBV4-2 TGTGCCAGCAGCCAAGATCGGGTGAATAATTCACCCCTCCACTTT CASSQDRVNNSPLHF
NA NA TRBJ1-1 TRBV23-1 TGCGCCAGCAGTCAATATCCCACATCTACTGAAGCTTTCTTT CASSQYPTSTEAFF
NA TRBD1 TRBJ1-2 TRBV7-3 TGTGCCAGCAGCTCAGGGGGAAGCTATGGCTACACCTTC CASSSGGSYGYTF
NA NA TRBJ1-1 TRBV3-1/TRBV3-2 TGTGCCAGCAGCCAAACGCGACCGCGGGGCACTGAAGCTTTCTTT CASSQTRPRGTEAFF
NA NA TRBJ1-1 TRBV3-1/TRBV3-2 TGTGCCAGCAGCCGCATTTCGGACACTGAAGCTTTCTTT CASSRISDTEAFF
once NA TRBJ2-6 TRBV24-1 TGTGCCACCAGTGATGGCCAGGGTGCTGGGGCCAACGTCCTGACTTTC CATSDGQGAGANVLTF
NA NA TRBJ2-1 TRBV9 TGTGCCAGCACCTTGACCCACAGCTCCTACAATGAGCAGTTCTTC CASTLTHSSYNEQFF
NA NA TRBJ1-1 TRBV12-3/TRBV12-4 TGTGCCAGCAGTCTCTACAGGGACACTGAAGCTTTCTTT CASSLYRDTEAFF
NA TRBD1 TRBJ2-2 TRBV27 TGTGCCAGCATAGGGGGCCCAAGCAGGGGGCGAACCGGGGAGCTGTTTTTT CASIGGPSRGRTGELFF
NA TRBD1 TRBJ2-1 TRBV5-1 TGCGCCAGCAGCTGGACGCAGGGGGCCTGGAATGAGCAGTTCTTC CASSWTQGAWNEQFF
NA NA TRBJ1-2 TRBV7-2 TGTGCCAGCAGCACGAGGATAGGTGGAGGCTACACCTTC CASSTRIGGGYTF
once NA TRBJ1-1 TRBV7-9 TGTGCCAGCAGCTTGCAACTCAACACTGAAGCTTTCTTT CASSLQLNTEAFF
NA NA TRBJ2-5 TRBV5-4 TGTGCCAGCAGCTTGGTACAGCAAGAGACCCAGTACTTC CASSLVQQETQYF
once NA TRBJ2-1 TRBV6-5 TGTGCCACACAGGTCGACTCCTACAATGAGCAGTTCTTC CATQVDSYNEQFF
many NA TRBJ1-5 TRBV2 TGTGCCAGCACCTCGACATTGAATCAGCCCCAGCATTTT CASTSTLNQPQHF
NA NA TRBJ2-1 TRBV25-1 TGTGCCAGCAGTGAAATCGGTGGAGGTGGCGCCTACAATGAGCAGTTCTTC CASSEIGGGGAYNEQFF
few NA TRBJ2-3 TRBV7-2 TGTGCCAGCAGCTTAAGCCTCGGAGGGGCAGATACGCAGTATTTT CASSLSLGGADTQYF
NA NA TRBJ2-1 TRBV5-1 TGCGCCAGCAGCTTGACACAGGCAACCTACAATGAGCAGTTCTTC CASSLTQATYNEQFF
NA NA TRBJ1-5 TRBV19 TGTGCCAGTAGTATTCAGGTTTTAAGAAATCAGCCCCAGCATTTT CASSIQVLRNQPQHF